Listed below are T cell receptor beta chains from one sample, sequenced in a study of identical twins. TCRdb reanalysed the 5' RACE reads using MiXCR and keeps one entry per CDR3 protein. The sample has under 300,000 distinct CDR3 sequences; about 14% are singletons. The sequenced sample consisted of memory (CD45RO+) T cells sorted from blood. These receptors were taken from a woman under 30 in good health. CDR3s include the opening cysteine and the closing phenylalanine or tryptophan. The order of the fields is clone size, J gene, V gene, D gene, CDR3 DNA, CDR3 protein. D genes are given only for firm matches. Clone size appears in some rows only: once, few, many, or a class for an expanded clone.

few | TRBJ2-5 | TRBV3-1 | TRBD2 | TGTGCCAGCAGCCAAGGGCGGGGGGGTCAAGAGACCCAGTACTTC | CASSQGRGGQETQYF
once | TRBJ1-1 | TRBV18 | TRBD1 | TGTGCCAGCTCACCCGGGACAGCGACCTTTGAAGCTTTCTTT | CASSPGTATFEAFF
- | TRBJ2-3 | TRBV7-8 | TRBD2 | TGTGCCAGCAGCTTTAGGACTAGCGGGAGCGGGTCTAGCACAGATACGCAGTATTTT | CASSFRTSGSGSSTDTQYF
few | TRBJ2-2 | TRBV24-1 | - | TGTGCCACCAGTGATTCCCGGGCCGGGGAGCTGTTTTTT | CATSDSRAGELFF
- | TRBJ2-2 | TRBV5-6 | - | TGTGCCAGCAGCTTCGGCGTCCTCACCTGGGCACTGCTTTTT | CASSFGVLTWALLF
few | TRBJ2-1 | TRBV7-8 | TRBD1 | TGTGCCAGCAGCTTATGGGACAGGGGGAATGAGCAGTTCTTC | CASSLWDRGNEQFF
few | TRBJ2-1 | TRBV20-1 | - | TGCAGTGCTAGATGGGGCGCGAGCTCCTACAATGAGCAGTTCTTC | CSARWGASSYNEQFF
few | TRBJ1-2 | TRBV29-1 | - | TGCAGCGTTGAAGGCGGACGCGGCGCTTGGGATGGCTACACCTTC | CSVEGGRGAWDGYTF
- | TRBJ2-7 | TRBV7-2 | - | TGTGCCAGCAGCTTAGCGCTCCTCTGGGAGCAGTACTTC | CASSLALLWEQYF
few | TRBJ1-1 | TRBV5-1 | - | TGCGCCAGCAGGGAGGCGGGAGGGGCCGGGAAGGGTGAAGCTTTCTTT | CASREAGGAGKGEAFF
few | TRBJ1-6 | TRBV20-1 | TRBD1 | TGCAGTGCTAGTGTCAGGGGGCGCGGCGTCGGCTCACCCCTCCACTTT | CSASVRGRGVGSPLHF
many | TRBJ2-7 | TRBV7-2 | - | TGTGCCAGCAGCTCGGCAGAAGGTAGCGGATACGAGCAGTACTTC | CASSSAEGSGYEQYF
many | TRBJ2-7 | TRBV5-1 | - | TGCGCCAGCAGCCGTGAGACAGGATCCTACGAGCAGTACTTC | CASSRETGSYEQYF
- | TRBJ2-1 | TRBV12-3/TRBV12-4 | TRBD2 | TGTGCCAGCAGTCAGACTAGCGGGAGGCTCTTC | CASSQTSGRLF
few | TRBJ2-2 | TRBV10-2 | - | TGCGCCAGCAGGACATACAGGGCATCGAACACCGGGGAGCTGTTTTTT | CASRTYRASNTGELFF
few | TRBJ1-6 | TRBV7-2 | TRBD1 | TGTGCCAGCAGCTTAGGACAGGGTTCACCCCTCCACTTT | CASSLGQGSPLHF
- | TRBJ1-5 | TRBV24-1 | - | TGTGCCACCAGTGCAGGCCACAATCAGCCCCAGCATTTT | CATSAGHNQPQHF
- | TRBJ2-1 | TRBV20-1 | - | TGCAGTGCCAGGGGAAGCTATGAGCAGTTCTTC | CSARGSYEQFF
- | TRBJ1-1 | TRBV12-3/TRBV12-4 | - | TGTGCCAGCAGTTTAGCTCTCGGGGCTGAAGCTTTCTTT | CASSLALGAEAFF
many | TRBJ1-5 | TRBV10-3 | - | TGTGCCATCAGTAGTTCGGCTAGCAATCAGCCCCAGCATTTT | CAISSSASNQPQHF
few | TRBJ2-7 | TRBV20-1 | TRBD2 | TGCAGTGCTAGACAGGGACTAGCTTTTGACGAGCAGTACTTC | CSARQGLAFDEQYF
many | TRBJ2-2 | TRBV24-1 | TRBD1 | TGTGCCACCAGTGTCACCCGACAGGGATCGAACACCGGGGAGCTGTTTTTT | CATSVTRQGSNTGELFF
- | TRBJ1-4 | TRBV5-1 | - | TGCGCCAGCAGCGAGCTCGGAGGGCCCGGAAGGAGACTGTTTTTT | CASSELGGPGRRLFF
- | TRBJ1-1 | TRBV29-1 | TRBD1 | TGCAGCGTCAGAGGACAGGGCACTGAAGCTTTCTTT | CSVRGQGTEAFF
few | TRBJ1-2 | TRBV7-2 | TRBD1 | TGTGCCAGCAGCGACACAGGGGGGCGAGGCGGCTACACCTTC | CASSDTGGRGGYTF
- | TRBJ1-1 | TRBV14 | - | TGTGCCAGCAGCCAAGAGTGGCGGACTGAAGCTTTCTTT | CASSQEWRTEAFF
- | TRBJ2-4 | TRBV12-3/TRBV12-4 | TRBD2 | TGTGCCAGCAGTATGGGACTAGCGGAGCCGGGACTAGCCAAAAACATTCAGTACTTC | CASSMGLAEPGLAKNIQYF
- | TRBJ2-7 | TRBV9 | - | TGTGCCAGCAGCCCCTCCAAGGCCGTCCTCGAGCAGTACTTC | CASSPSKAVLEQYF
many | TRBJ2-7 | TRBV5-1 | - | TGCGCCAGCAGCCCTGAACCTAGAATCGGCGACGAGCAGTACTTC | CASSPEPRIGDEQYF
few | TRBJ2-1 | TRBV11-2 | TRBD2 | TGTGCCAGCAGCCCGCTAGCGGGGGGGATCAATGAGCAGTTCTTC | CASSPLAGGINEQFF